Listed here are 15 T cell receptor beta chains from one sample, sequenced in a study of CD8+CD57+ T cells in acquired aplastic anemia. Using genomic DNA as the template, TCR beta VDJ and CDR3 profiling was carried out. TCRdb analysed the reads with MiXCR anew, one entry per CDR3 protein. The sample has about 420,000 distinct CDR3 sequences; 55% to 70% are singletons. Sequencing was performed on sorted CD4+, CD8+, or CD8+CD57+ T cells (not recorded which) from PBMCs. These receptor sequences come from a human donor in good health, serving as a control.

Written as DNA, the CDR3 is TGTGCCAGCAGCTTACTGGCGGGGGGGGCCTGCGAGCAGTACTTC. Its translation is CASSLLAGGACEQYF. The rearrangement uses TRBV7-2 and TRBJ2-7; the match to TRBD2 covers 9 bases. With 2 bases clipped from V and 6 bases from J, the junction kept 8 bases outside the gene matches. Germline-derived CDR1 and CDR2 are SGHTA and FQGNSA. The CDR3 extends over 15 amino acids.

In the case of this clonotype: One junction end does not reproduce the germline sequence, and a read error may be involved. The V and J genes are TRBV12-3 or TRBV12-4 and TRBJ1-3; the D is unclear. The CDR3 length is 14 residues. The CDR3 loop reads CASSLAEPGNTIYF. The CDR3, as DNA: TGTGCCAGCAGTCTAGCAGAACCTGGAAACACCATATATTTT.

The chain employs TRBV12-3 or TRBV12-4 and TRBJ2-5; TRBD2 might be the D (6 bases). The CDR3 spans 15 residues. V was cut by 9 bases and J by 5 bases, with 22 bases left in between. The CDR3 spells CASSPNTGGGETQYF. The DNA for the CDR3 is TGTGCCAGTAGTCCGAACACGGGTGGAGGGGAGACCCAGTACTTC.

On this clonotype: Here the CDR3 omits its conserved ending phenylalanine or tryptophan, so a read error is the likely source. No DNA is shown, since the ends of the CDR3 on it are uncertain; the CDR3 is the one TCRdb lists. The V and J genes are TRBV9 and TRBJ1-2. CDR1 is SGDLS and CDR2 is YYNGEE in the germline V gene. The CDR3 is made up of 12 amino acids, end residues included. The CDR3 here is CASSCDKDGYTT.

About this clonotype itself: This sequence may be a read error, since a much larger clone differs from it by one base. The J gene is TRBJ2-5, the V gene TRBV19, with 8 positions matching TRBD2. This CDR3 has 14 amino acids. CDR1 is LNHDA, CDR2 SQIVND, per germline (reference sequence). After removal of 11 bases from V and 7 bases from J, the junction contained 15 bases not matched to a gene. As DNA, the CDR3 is TGTGCCTGGAGTGTAGGACTAGCCCCGGGGACCCAGTACTTC. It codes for CAWSVGLAPGTQYF.

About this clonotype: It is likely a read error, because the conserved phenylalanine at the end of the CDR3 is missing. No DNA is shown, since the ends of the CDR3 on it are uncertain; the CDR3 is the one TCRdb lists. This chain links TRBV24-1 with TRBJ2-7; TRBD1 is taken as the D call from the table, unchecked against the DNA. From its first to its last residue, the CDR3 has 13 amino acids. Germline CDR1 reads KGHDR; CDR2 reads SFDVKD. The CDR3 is CATSDPWTGDGID.

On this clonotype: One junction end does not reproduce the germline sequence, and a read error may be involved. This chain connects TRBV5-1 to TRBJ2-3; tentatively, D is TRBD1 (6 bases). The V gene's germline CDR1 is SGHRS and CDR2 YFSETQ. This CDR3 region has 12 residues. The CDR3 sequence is CASSSTDSTQYF. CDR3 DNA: TGTGCCAGCAGCTCCACGGACAGTACGCAGTATTTT.

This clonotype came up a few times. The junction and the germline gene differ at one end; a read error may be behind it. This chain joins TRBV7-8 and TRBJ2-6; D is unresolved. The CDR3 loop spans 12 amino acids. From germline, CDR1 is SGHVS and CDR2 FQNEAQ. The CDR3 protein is CASSFDRGTEAF. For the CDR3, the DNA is TGTGCCAGCAGCTTTGACCGAGGAACTGAAGCTTTC.

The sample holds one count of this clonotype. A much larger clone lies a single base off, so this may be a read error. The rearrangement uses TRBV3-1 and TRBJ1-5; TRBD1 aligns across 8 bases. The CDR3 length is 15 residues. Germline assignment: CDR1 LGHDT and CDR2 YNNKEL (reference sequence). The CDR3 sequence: CAGSQGTGDYQPQHF. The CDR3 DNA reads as TGTGCCGGCAGCCAAGGGACAGGCGATTATCAGCCCCAGCATTTT.

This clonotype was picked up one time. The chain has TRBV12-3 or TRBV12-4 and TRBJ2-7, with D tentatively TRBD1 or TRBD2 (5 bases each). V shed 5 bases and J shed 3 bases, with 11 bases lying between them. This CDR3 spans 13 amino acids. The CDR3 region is CASSRTGRYEQYF. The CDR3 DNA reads TGTGCCAGCAGTCGCACGGGACGCTACGAGCAGTACTTC.

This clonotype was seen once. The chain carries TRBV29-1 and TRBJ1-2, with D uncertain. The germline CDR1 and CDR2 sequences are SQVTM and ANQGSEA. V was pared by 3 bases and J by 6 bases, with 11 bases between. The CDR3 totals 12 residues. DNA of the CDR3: TGCAGCGTTGATCGGTCAGCGGATGGCTACACCTTC. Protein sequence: CSVDRSADGYTF.

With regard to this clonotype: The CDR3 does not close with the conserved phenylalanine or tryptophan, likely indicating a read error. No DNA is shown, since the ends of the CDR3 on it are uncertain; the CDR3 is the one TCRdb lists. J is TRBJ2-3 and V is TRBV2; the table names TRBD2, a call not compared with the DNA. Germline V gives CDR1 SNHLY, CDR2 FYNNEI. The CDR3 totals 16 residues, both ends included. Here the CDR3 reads CASSRQGGITGELFFV.

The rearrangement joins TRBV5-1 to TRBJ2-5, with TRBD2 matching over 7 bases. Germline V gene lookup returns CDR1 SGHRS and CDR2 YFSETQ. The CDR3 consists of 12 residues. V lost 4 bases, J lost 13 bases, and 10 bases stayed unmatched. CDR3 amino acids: CASSLTSTDTYF. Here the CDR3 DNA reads TGCGCCAGCAGCCTGACTAGCACAGATACGTACTTC.

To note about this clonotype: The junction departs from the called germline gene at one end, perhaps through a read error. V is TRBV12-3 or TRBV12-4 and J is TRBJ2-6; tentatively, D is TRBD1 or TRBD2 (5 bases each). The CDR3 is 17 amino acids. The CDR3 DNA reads TGCGCCAGCACCGTCATGGCAGGGACCTCTGGGGCCAACGTCCTGACTTTC. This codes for CASTVMAGTSGANVLTF.

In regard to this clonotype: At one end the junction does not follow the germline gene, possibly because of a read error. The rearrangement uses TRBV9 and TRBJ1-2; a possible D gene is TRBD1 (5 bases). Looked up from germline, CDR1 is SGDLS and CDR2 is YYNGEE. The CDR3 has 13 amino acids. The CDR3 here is CASSESGLVYDQF. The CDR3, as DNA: TGTGCCAGCAGCGAATCGGGACTAGTCTACGACCAGTTC.